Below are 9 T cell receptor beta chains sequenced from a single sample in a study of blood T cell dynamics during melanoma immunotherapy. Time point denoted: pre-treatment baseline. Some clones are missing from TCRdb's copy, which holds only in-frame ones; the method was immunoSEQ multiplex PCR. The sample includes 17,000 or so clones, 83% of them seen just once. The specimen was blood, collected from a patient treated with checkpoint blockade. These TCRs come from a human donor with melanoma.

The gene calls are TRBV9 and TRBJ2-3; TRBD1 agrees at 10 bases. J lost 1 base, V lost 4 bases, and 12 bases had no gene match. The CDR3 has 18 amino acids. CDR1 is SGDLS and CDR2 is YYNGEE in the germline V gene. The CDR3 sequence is CASSPRDRGFGGTDTQYF. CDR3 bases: TGTGCCAGCAGCCCTCGGGACAGGGGATTCGGAGGCACAGATACGCAGTATTTT.

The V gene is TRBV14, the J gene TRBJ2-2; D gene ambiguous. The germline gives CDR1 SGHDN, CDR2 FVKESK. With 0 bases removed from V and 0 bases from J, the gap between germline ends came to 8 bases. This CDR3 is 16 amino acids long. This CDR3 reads CASSQEAGANTGELFF. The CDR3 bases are TGTGCCAGCAGCCAAGAAGCTGGGGCGAACACCGGGGAGCTGTTTTTT. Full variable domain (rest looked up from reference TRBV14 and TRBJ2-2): EAGVTQFPSHSVIEKGQTVTLRCDPISGHDNLYWYRRVMGKEIKFLLHFVKESKQDESGMPNNRFLAERTGGTYSTLKVQPAELEDSGVYFCASSQEAGANTGELFFGEGSRLTVL.

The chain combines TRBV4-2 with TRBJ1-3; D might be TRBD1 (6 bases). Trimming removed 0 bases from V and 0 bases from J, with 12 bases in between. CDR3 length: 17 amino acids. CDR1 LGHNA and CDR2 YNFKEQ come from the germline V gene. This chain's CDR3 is CASSQDSGGASGNTIYF. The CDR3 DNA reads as TGTGCCAGCAGCCAAGATTCGGGGGGCGCCTCTGGAAACACCATATATTTT.

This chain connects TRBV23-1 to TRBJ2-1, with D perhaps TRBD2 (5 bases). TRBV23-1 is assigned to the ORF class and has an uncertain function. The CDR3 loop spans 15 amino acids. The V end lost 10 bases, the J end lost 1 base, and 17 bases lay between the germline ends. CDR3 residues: CAMRTTQRSYNEQFF. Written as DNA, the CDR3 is TGCGCCATGAGGACGACCCAGCGGTCCTACAATGAGCAGTTCTTC.

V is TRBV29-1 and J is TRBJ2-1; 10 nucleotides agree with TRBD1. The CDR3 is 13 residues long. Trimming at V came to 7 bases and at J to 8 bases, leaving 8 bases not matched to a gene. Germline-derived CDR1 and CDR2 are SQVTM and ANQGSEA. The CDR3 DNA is TGCAGCGGACAGGGGGCGAGTTCCGATGAGCAGTTCTTC. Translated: CSGQGASSDEQFF.

CDR3 residues: CASSYQNIQYF. The CDR3 DNA sequence: TGTGCCAGCAGCTACCAAAACATTCAGTACTTC. The J gene is TRBJ2-4, the V gene TRBV11-3; no firm D call. The V gene's germline CDR1 is SGHNT and CDR2 YENEEA. The CDR3 spans 11 residues. V lost 4 bases to trimming and J lost 5 bases, with 3 bases between them.

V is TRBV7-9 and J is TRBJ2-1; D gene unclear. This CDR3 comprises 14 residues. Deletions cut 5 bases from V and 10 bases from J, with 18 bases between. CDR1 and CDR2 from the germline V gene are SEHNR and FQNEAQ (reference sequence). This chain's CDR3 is CASSPGPVRIEQFF. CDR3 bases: TGTGCCAGCAGCCCCGGCCCGGTAAGGATCGAGCAGTTCTTC. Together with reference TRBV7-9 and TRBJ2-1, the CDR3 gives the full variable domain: DTGVSQNPRHKITKRGQNVTFRCDPISEHNRLYWYRQTLGQGPEFLTYFQNEAQLEKSRLLSDRFSAERPKGSFSTLEIQRTEQGDSAMYLCASSPGPVRIEQFFGPGTRLTVL.

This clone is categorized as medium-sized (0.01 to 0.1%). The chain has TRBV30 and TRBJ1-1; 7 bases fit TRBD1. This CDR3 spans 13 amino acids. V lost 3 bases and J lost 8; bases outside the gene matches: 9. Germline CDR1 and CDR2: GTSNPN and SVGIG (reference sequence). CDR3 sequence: CAWSAWDSREAFF. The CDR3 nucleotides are TGTGCCTGGAGCGCCTGGGACAGTCGGGAAGCTTTCTTT.

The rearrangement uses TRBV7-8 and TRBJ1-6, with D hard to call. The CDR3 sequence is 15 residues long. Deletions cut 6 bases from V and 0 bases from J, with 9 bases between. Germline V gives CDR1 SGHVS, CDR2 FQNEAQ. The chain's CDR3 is CASRMESSYNSPLHF. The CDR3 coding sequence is TGTGCCAGCAGGATGGAGAGCTCCTATAATTCACCCCTCCACTTT.